This TCR beta chain was profiled in a study of post-analysis software for immune sequencing data. Prepared TCR beta cDNA libraries contained unique molecular identifiers. In TCRdb, the PCR reads were re-called with MiXCR into one record per CDR3 protein. In the table there are about 680,000 distinct CDR3 sequences, around 60% of which are singletons. The CDR3 is 17 residues long. CDR1 is LNHNV, CDR2 YYDKDF, per germline (reference sequence). V was clipped by 1 base and J by 6 bases; unmatched bases: 9. Study-wide points: Compared against controls, patients with multiple sclerosis displayed significantly lower normalized Chao1 diversity. Elevated frequency relative to controls characterized a handful of TRBV segments in patients, TRBV5-6, TRBV5-1 and TRBV20-1 among them.

On this clonotype: The antigen is not known.

The chain employs TRBV15 and TRBJ2-3, with TRBD2 matching 11 bases. The source is a girl aged 2 to 10 with multiple sclerosis. The specimen sequenced was blood. CDR3: CATSRVPGSGGADTQYF. CDR3 in DNA: TGTGCCACCAGCAGAGTGCCAGGTAGCGGGGGGGCTGATACGCAGTATTTT.